This TCR beta chain was identified during a study of blood T cell repertoires in COVID-19. The method was immunoSEQ multiplex PCR; TCRdb's version includes in-frame clones alone and lacks a portion of them. The sample lists about 340,000 clones; 86% were seen once. This clone was seen a single time. This CDR3 contains 12 residues. The V gene end was trimmed by 1 base and the J gene end by 13 bases; junction bases not matched to a gene: 4. The germline gives CDR1 MNHNS, CDR2 SASEGT. The TCR originated in a woman between 40 and 50 years old with acute COVID-19. Specimen: PBMCs or T cells enriched from blood (not recorded which). The chain employs TRBV6-1 and TRBJ1-2, with 9 bases lining up with TRBD1. The CDR3 reads CASSEDRGHCTF. CDR3 bases: TGTGCCAGCAGTGAAGACAGGGGGCACTGCACCTTC.